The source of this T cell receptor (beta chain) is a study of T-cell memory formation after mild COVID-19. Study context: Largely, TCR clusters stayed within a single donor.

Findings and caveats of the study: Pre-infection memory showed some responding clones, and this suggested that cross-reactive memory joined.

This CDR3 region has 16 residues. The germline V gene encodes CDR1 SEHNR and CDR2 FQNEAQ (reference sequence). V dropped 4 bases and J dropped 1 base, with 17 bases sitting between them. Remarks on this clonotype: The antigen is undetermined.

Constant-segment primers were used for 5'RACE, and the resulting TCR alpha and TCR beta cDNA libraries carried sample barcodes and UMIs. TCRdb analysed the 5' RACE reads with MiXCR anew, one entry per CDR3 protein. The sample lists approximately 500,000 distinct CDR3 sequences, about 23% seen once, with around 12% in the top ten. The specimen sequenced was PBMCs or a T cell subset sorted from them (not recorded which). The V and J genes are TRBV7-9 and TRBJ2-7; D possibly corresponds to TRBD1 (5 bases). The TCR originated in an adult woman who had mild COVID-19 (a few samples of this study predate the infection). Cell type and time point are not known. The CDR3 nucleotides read TGTGCCAGCAGCTCGAAAGCGACAGAACCTTCCTACGAGCAGTACTTC. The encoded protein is CASSSKATEPSYEQYF.